This is a list of T cell receptor beta chains from one sample in a study of blood T cell repertoires in COVID-19. Here immunoSEQ multiplex PCR was the method, and the copy in TCRdb shows in-frame clones only, minus some. The data hold 230,000 or so clones, with roughly 84% observed a single time. The sequenced sample consisted of PBMCs or T cells enriched from blood (not recorded which). These receptor sequences come from a woman aged 45-65 years who had been exposed to COVID-19. CDR3s include the opening cysteine and the closing phenylalanine or tryptophan. The D gene is left open where the match is weak. Where a row states a size, it is once, few, many or the class of an expanded clone; other rows omit it.

D gene: TRBD1
CDR3 length: 13
V gene: TRBV29-1
J gene: TRBJ1-2
clone size: -
CDR3 protein: CSVPDRENNGYTF
CDR3 DNA: TGCAGCGTTCCGGACAGGGAGAATAATGGCTACACCTTC

D gene: -
CDR3 length: 14
V gene: TRBV7-2
J gene: TRBJ1-3
clone size: -
CDR3 protein: CASTYRGSGNTIYF
CDR3 DNA: TGTGCCAGCACCTACAGAGGGTCTGGAAACACCATATATTTT

D gene: TRBD2
CDR3 length: 15
V gene: TRBV19
J gene: TRBJ2-2
clone size: -
CDR3 protein: CASSRTSGATGELFF
CDR3 DNA: TGTGCCAGTAGTCGTACTAGCGGGGCCACCGGGGAGCTGTTTTTT

D gene: -
CDR3 length: 12
V gene: TRBV6-5
J gene: TRBJ1-2
clone size: -
CDR3 protein: CASSGGGGGYTF
CDR3 DNA: TGTGCCAGCTCCGGGGGGGGAGGCGGCTACACCTTC

D gene: TRBD2
CDR3 length: 17
V gene: TRBV6-2/TRBV6-3
J gene: TRBJ2-2
clone size: -
CDR3 protein: CASSYGGGLANTGELFF
CDR3 DNA: TGTGCCAGCAGTTACGGGGGAGGGCTAGCCAACACCGGGGAGCTGTTTTTT

D gene: -
CDR3 length: 13
V gene: TRBV12-3/TRBV12-4
J gene: TRBJ1-6
clone size: -
CDR3 protein: CASSLNGNSPLHF
CDR3 DNA: TGTGCCAGCAGTTTAAACGGGAATTCACCCCTCCACTTT

D gene: TRBD2
CDR3 length: 14
V gene: TRBV27
J gene: TRBJ2-5
clone size: -
CDR3 protein: CASSSWTRRETQYF
CDR3 DNA: TGTGCCAGCAGTAGCTGGACTAGGCGGGAGACCCAGTACTTC

D gene: -
CDR3 length: 15
V gene: TRBV4-1
J gene: TRBJ2-6
clone size: -
CDR3 protein: CASSLTGTGANVLTF
CDR3 DNA: TGCGCCAGCAGCCTTACAGGGACTGGGGCCAACGTCCTGACTTTC

D gene: -
CDR3 length: 11
V gene: TRBV28
J gene: TRBJ2-5
clone size: -
CDR3 protein: CASERQETQYF
CDR3 DNA: TGTGCCAGCGAGCGCCAAGAGACCCAGTACTTC

D gene: -
CDR3 length: 15
V gene: TRBV29-1
J gene: TRBJ1-1
clone size: -
CDR3 protein: CSATVVAGKIAEAFF
CDR3 DNA: TGCAGCGCCACCGTGGTGGCAGGGAAAATCGCTGAAGCTTTCTTT

D gene: -
CDR3 length: 11
V gene: TRBV28
J gene: TRBJ1-1
clone size: -
CDR3 protein: CASSLGTQAFF
CDR3 DNA: TGTGCCAGCAGTTTAGGGACACAAGCTTTCTTT

D gene: -
CDR3 length: 14
V gene: TRBV19
J gene: TRBJ1-1
clone size: -
CDR3 protein: CASSMNIQNTEAFF
CDR3 DNA: TGTGCCAGTAGTATGAACATACAGAACACTGAAGCTTTCTTT

D gene: -
CDR3 length: 14
V gene: TRBV12-5
J gene: TRBJ2-2
clone size: -
CDR3 protein: CASGLDGGTGELFF
CDR3 DNA: TGTGCTAGTGGTTTAGATGGAGGCACCGGGGAGCTGTTTTTT

D gene: -
CDR3 length: 14
V gene: TRBV11-2
J gene: TRBJ2-4
clone size: -
CDR3 protein: CASSSIYQGGIQYF
CDR3 DNA: TGTGCCAGCAGCTCAATTTATCAGGGGGGCATTCAGTACTTC

D gene: -
CDR3 length: 14
V gene: TRBV7-3
J gene: TRBJ2-2
clone size: -
CDR3 protein: CASSLSGYTGELFF
CDR3 DNA: TGTGCCAGCAGCTTGTCCGGGTACACCGGGGAGCTGTTTTTT

D gene: -
CDR3 length: 14
V gene: TRBV15
J gene: TRBJ1-6
clone size: few
CDR3 protein: CATSRETGNSPLHF
CDR3 DNA: TGTGCCACCAGCAGAGAAACAGGGAATTCACCCCTCCACTTT

D gene: TRBD2
CDR3 length: 15
V gene: TRBV5-1
J gene: TRBJ2-3
clone size: -
CDR3 protein: CASSPRGDDTDTQYF
CDR3 DNA: TGCGCCAGCAGCCCTCGGGGGGATGACACAGATACGCAGTATTTT

D gene: TRBD2
CDR3 length: 16
V gene: TRBV9
J gene: TRBJ2-5
clone size: -
CDR3 protein: CASSAPTSGGRETQYF
CDR3 DNA: TGTGCCAGCAGCGCACCCACTAGCGGGGGACGGGAGACCCAGTACTTC

D gene: -
CDR3 length: 16
V gene: TRBV4-3
J gene: TRBJ1-6
clone size: -
CDR3 protein: CASSQDGQLYNSPLHF
CDR3 DNA: TGCGCCAGCAGCCAAGATGGGCAGCTCTATAATTCACCCCTCCACTTT